The entry below gives a single T cell receptor (beta chain) sequence along with its context. Clones were read by immunoSEQ multiplex PCR, and TCRdb kept only the in-frame ones, dropping some. The repertoire holds about 26,000 clones, with about 91% as singletons. The source of the sample is a study of blood T cell repertoires in COVID-19. V dropped 9 bases and J dropped 5; count of bases not matched to a gene: 11. The germline V gene has CDR1 KGHDR and CDR2 SFDVKD. The CDR3 consists of 15 residues. Sequenced sample: peripheral blood. The TCR was taken from a human donor in a cohort sampled during active COVID-19. The genes are TRBV24-1 and TRBJ2-5; 10 bases match TRBD1. The CDR3 region has the DNA TGTGCCACCGGGGGCGGGGGACAGGGGCGGGAGACCCAGTACTTC. Protein sequence: CATGGGGQGRETQYF.